This record looks at one TCR beta chain sequence and its context. The data were taken from a study of blood T cell repertoires in COVID-19. Study in general: Sample material is recorded as cDNA or gDNA derived from T cells, B-cell-depleted T cells, or PBMCs.

Per the study methods: How many nucleated cells were present was estimated from reference gene primer amplification. Sequencing used immunoSEQ multiplex PCR; TCRdb keeps in-frame clones, though not all of them. V and J calls and clone size are those listed in that table; D and trimming were worked out from the DNA. The sample yields about 170,000 clones, about 86% seen once. Trimming cost V 7 bases and J 2 bases; bases outside gene matches: 7. The CDR3 contains 16 residues. Germline CDR1 and CDR2: SGHRS and YFSETQ. The chain carries TRBV5-1 and TRBJ2-2, with 11 positions matching TRBD2. Sequenced: peripheral blood. This receptor was obtained from a man between 18 and 29 years old with active or convalescent COVID-19. Here the CDR3 reads CASSSGRSPNTGELFF. CDR3 sequence (DNA): TGCGCCAGCTCTAGCGGGAGGTCGCCAAACACCGGGGAGCTGTTTTTT. The complete variable domain, with remaining parts taken from reference TRBV5-1 and TRBJ2-2, reads KAGVTQTPRYLIKTRGQQVTLSCSPISGHRSVSWYQQTPGQGLQFLFEYFSETQRNKGNFPGRFSGRQFSNSRSEMNVSTLELGDSALYLCASSSGRSPNTGELFFGEGSRLTVL.